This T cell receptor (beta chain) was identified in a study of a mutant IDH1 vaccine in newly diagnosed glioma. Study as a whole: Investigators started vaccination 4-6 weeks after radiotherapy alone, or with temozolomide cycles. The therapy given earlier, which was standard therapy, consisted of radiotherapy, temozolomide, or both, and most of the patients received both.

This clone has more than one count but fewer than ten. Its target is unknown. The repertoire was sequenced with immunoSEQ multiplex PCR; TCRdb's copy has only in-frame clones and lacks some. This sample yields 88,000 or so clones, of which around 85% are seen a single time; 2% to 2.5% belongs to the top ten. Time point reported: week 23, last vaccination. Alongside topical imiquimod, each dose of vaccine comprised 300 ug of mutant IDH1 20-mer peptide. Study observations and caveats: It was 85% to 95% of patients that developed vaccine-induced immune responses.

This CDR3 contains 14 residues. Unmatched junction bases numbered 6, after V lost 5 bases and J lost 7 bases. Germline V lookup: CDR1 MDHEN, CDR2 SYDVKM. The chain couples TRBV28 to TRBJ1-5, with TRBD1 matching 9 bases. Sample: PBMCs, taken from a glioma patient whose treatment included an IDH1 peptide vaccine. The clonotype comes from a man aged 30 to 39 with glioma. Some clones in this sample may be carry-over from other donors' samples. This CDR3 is CASSTRDRAQPQHF. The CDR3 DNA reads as TGTGCCAGCAGTACCCGGGACAGGGCCCAGCCCCAGCATTTT.